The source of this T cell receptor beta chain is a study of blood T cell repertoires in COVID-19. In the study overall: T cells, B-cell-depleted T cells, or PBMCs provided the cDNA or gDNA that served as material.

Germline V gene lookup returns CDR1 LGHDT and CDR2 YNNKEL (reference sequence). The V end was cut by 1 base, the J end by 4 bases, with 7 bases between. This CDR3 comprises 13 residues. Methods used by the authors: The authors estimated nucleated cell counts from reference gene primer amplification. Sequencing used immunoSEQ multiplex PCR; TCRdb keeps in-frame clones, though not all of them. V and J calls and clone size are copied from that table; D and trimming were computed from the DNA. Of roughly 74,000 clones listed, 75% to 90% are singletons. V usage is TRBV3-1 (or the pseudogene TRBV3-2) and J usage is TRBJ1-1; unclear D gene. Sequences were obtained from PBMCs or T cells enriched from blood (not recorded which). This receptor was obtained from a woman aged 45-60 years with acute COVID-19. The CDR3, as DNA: TGTGCCAGCAGCCAAGGGGGAGGCACTGAAGCTTTCTTT. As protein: CASSQGGGTEAFF.